This T cell receptor beta chain stems from a study of T cell repertoires in cytomegalovirus infection. The wider study: Public TCR beta signatures were indicative of both CMV infection and a matching HLA type.

In TCRdb, the reads were re-called with MiXCR into one record per CDR3 protein. The sample has fewer than 300,000 distinct CDR3 sequences, about 25% seen once. General study findings and limits: Dominant in the ex vivo response were TCR beta clonotypes restricted by HLA-C and specific for CMV. Cumulative public TCR beta family frequency identified carriers of CMV plus the relevant HLA.

This clonotype appeared a few times. Antigen: not known. The material sequenced was PBMCs. This clonotype was obtained from a human donor in good health (CMV status not recorded). Some clones in this sample may be carry-over from other donors' samples.

This CDR3 reads CASSLTGASNYGYTF. The CDR3 bases are TGTGCCAGCAGCTTGACGGGAGCGTCCAACTATGGCTACACCTTC. The V and J genes are TRBV5-4 and TRBJ1-2; D is undetermined. The CDR3 has 15 amino acids. V was pared by 1 base and J by 2 bases, with 12 bases between. Looked up from germline, CDR1 is SGHNT and CDR2 is YYREEE (reference sequence).